The 5 T cell receptor beta chains below were found in one sample sequenced in a study of cytomegalovirus exposure and HLA in healthy donors. PCR amplification relied on 60 Vbeta primers (plus 13 Jbeta primers). Profiled with immunoSEQ multiplex PCR; TCRdb holds only in-frame clones, not every one. The repertoire holds approximately 110,000 clones, with roughly two thirds as singletons. The sample consisted of PBMCs. The receptors were sampled from a man aged 40-49 years in good health and CMV-seronegative.

The chain couples TRBV6-1 to TRBJ2-3; 12 bases are a match to TRBD2. Trimming removed 2 bases from V and 4 bases from J; junction bases left unmatched: 4. Germline V gene lookup returns CDR1 MNHNS and CDR2 SASEGT. This CDR3 spans 16 amino acids. The CDR3 sequence: CASSETLAGGADTQYF. In nucleotides, the CDR3 is TGTGCCAGCAGTGAAACGCTAGCGGGGGGGGCAGATACGCAGTATTTT.

The rearrangement uses TRBV11-3 and TRBJ2-5; possible D gene TRBD2, 6 bases. The CDR3 length is 14 residues. CDR1 is SGHNT, CDR2 YENEEA, per germline. The ends were cut back, 5 bases at V and 5 bases at J, with 15 bases in the middle. CDR3 DNA sequence: TGTGCCAGCAGCCCGGGGGTGGGGGTGGAGACCCAGTACTTC. The encoded protein is CASSPGVGVETQYF.

This clone was observed a single time. The CDR3 region is CASRPQERGGGETQYF. Here the CDR3 DNA reads TGTGCCAGCAGGCCCCAAGAGCGGGGGGGCGGAGAGACCCAGTACTTC. The chain couples TRBV25-1 to TRBJ2-5, with TRBD2 identical over 10 bases. With 6 bases clipped from V and 4 bases from J, the junction kept 11 bases outside the gene matches. The CDR3 sequence is 16 residues long. In germline, CDR1 is MGHDK, CDR2 SYGVNS.

The genes are TRBV4-3 and TRBJ2-5; the match to TRBD2 covers 9 bases. The CDR3 sequence is 17 residues long. The germline CDR1 and CDR2 sequences are LGHNA and YSLEER. With V trimmed by 4 bases and J by 2 bases, 11 bases remained unmatched. CDR3 loop: CASSRGPLAGTQETQYF. The CDR3 DNA reads TGCGCCAGCAGCCGGGGCCCACTAGCGGGTACACAAGAGACCCAGTACTTC.

V and J are TRBV7-3 and TRBJ2-3, with 9 bases identical to TRBD2. Germline-derived CDR1 and CDR2 are SGHTA and FQGTGA. Trimming cost V 1 base and J 1 base; bases outside gene matches: 6. This CDR3 spans 17 amino acids. The CDR3 spells CASSLNLLAGRTDTQYF. CDR3 DNA sequence: TGTGCCAGCAGCTTAAATCTCCTAGCGGGGCGCACAGATACGCAGTATTTT.